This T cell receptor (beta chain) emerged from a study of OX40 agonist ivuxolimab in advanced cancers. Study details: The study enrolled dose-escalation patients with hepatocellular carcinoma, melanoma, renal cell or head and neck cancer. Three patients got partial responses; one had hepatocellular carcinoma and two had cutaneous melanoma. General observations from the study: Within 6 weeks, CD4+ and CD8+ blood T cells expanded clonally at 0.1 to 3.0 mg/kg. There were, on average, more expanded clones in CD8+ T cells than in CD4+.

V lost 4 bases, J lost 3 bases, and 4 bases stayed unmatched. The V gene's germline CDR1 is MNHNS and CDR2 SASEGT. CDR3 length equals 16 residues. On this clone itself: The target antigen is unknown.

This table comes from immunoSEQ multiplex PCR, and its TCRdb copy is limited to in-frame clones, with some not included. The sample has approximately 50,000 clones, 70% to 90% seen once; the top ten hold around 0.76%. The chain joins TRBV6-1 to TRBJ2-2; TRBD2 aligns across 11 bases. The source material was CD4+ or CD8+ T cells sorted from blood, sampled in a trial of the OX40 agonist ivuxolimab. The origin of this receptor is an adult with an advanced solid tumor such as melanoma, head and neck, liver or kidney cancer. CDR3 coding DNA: TGTGCCAGCAGTGCCCGACTAGCGGGGCACACCGGGGAGCTGTTTTTT. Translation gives CASSARLAGHTGELFF.